One TCR beta chain is described in this entry. The sample belongs to a study of OX40 agonist ivuxolimab in advanced cancers. Here immunoSEQ multiplex PCR was the method, and the copy in TCRdb shows in-frame clones only, minus some. The sample lists about 46,000 clones; about 88% were seen once. This clonotype was obtained from an adult with an advanced solid tumor such as melanoma, head and neck, liver or kidney cancer. The sequenced sample was CD4+ or CD8+ T cells sorted from blood, obtained in a trial of the OX40 agonist ivuxolimab.

For the CDR3, the DNA is TGTGCCAGCAGCCGGGACAAGCACTACGAGCAGTACTTC. This encodes CASSRDKHYEQYF. This rearrangement joins TRBV2 to TRBJ2-7; D possibly corresponds to TRBD1 (6 bases). This CDR3 has 13 residues. V dropped 6 bases and J dropped 3 bases, with 12 bases sitting between them. CDR1 is SNHLY, CDR2 FYNNEI, per germline. Complete variable domain (other parts from reference TRBV2 and TRBJ2-7): EPEVTQTPSHQVTQMGQEVILRCVPISNHLYFYWYRQILGQKVEFLVSFYNNEISEKSEIFDDQFSVERPDGSNFTLKIRSTKLEDSAMYFCASSRDKHYEQYFGPGTRLTVT.